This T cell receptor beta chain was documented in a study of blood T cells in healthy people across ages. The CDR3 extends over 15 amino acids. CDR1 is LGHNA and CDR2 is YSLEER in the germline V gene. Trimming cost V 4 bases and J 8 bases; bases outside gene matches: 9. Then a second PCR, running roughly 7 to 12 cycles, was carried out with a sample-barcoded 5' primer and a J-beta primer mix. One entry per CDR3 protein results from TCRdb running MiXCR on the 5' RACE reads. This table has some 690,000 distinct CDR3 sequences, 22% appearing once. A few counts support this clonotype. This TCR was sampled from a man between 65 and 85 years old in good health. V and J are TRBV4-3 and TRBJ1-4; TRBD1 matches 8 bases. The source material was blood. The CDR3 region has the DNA TGCGCCAGCAGCCCCCCCCGGACAGGGCGAGAAAAACTGTTTTTT. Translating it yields CASSPPRTGREKLFF.